The rows below give T cell receptor beta chains drawn from one sample of a study of blood T cell repertoires in COVID-19. Some clones are missing from TCRdb's copy, which holds only in-frame ones; the method was immunoSEQ multiplex PCR. The sample has 130,000 to 150,000 clones; roughly nine tenths are singletons. Input material: peripheral blood. These receptors all stem from a man between 18 and 35 years old with COVID-19, enrolled during active disease. Each CDR3 is given with its conserved first and last residue. The D gene is left open where the match is weak.

V gene	J gene	D gene	CDR3 protein	CDR3 DNA
TRBV7-2	TRBJ2-5	TRBD2	CASKLSRERETQYF	TGTGCCAGCAAGCTTTCGCGGGAGAGGGAGACCCAGTACTTC
TRBV5-5	TRBJ2-5	TRBD2	CASSRGLAGETQYF	TGTGCCAGCAGCAGGGGACTAGCGGGTGAGACCCAGTACTTC
TRBV6-5	TRBJ2-7	.	CASSWSRSYEQYF	TGTGCCAGCAGTTGGAGTCGCTCCTACGAGCAGTACTTC
TRBV27	TRBJ1-4	TRBD1	CASSSGQGSEKLLF	TGTGCCAGCAGTTCGGGACAGGGAAGTGAAAAACTGCTTTTT
TRBV6-4	TRBJ1-2	.	CASSDDGLYGYTF	TGTGCCAGCAGTGACGACGGACTCTATGGCTACACCTTC
TRBV6-2/TRBV6-3	TRBJ2-7	TRBD2	CASSYRDYDSLPYEQYF	TGTGCCAGCAGTTACCGGGACTACGATTCCCTTCCCTACGAGCAGTACTTC
TRBV15	TRBJ2-1	.	CATSQGDKFF	TGTGCCACCAGCCAAGGGGATAAATTCTTC
TRBV6-5	TRBJ2-2	.	CASSYAGRANTGELFF	TGTGCCAGCAGTTACGCCGGCAGGGCGAACACCGGGGAGCTGTTTTTT
TRBV2	TRBJ2-1	.	CASSPYTGEQFF	TGTGCCAGCAGTCCTTACACGGGAGAGCAGTTCTTC
TRBV28	TRBJ2-4	.	CASSPRGSKNIQYF	TGTGCCAGCAGTCCCAGGGGATCCAAAAACATTCAGTACTTC
TRBV11-1	TRBJ2-7	.	CASSPPFQGYEQYF	TGTGCCAGCAGCCCGCCGTTCCAGGGCTACGAGCAGTACTTC